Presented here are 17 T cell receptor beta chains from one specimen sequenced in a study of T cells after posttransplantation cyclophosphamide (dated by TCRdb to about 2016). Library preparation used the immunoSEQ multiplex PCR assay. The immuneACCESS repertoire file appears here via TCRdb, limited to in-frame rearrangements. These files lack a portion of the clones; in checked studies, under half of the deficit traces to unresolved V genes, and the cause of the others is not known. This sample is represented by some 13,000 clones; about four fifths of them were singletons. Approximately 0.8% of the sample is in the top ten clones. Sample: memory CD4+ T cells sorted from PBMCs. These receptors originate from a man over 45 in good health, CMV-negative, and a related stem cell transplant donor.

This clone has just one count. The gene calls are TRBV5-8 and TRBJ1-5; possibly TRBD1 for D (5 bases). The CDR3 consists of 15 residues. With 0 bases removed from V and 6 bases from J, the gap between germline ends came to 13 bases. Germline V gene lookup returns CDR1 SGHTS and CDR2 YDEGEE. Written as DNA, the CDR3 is TGTGCCAGCAGCTTGGGACAGATAACGGGTCAGCCCCAGCATTTT. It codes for CASSLGQITGQPQHF. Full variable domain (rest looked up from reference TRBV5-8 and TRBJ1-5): EAGVTQSPTHLIKTRGQQATLRCSPISGHTSVYWYQQALGLGLQFLLWYDEGEERNRGNFPPRFSGRQFPNYSSELNVNALELEDSALYLCASSLGQITGQPQHFGDGTRLSIL.

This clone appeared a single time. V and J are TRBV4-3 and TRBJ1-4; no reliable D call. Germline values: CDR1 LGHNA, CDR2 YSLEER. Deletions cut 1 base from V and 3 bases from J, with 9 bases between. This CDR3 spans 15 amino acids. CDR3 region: CASSQAVGANEKLFF. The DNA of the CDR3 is TGCGCCAGCAGCCAAGCGGTCGGAGCTAATGAAAAACTGTTTTTT.

CDR3 sequence (DNA): TGTGCCAGCAGTCCCGAGGGGGCAGGGTTAACTGAAGCTTTCTTT. Translation: CASSPEGAGLTEAFF. The rearrangement uses TRBV6-6 and TRBJ1-1, with TRBD1 identical over 7 bases. Germline assignment: CDR1 MNHNY and CDR2 SVGAGI (reference sequence). The CDR3 runs to 15 residues. Germline trimming cut 5 bases from V and 5 bases from J; bases unmatched to any gene: 11.

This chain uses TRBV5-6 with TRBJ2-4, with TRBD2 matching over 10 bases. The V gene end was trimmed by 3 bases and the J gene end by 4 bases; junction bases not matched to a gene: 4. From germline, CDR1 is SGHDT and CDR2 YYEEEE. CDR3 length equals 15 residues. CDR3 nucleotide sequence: TGTGCCAGCAGCTCGCGGACTAGCGGAAAAAACATTCAGTACTTC. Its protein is CASSSRTSGKNIQYF.

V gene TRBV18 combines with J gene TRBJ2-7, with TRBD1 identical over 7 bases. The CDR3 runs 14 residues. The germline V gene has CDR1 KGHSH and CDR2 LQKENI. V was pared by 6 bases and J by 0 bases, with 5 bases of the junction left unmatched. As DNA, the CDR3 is TGTGCCAGCTCTAAGGACAGGAGCTCCTACGAGCAGTACTTC. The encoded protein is CASSKDRSSYEQYF.

Written as DNA, the CDR3 is TGTGCCAGTAGTATAATAGGGGTGAACACTGAAGCTTTCTTT. Translating it yields CASSIIGVNTEAFF. This chain connects TRBV19 to TRBJ1-1, with a tentative D call TRBD1 (5 bases). Germline CDR1 is LNHDA and CDR2 is SQIVND (reference sequence). This CDR3 has 14 residues. Trimming removed 2 bases at V and 0 bases at J, with 7 bases between.

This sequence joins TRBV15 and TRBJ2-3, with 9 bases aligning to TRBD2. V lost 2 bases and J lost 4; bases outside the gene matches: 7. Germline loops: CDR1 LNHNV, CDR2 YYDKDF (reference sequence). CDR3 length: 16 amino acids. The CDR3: CATSRTGTSLADTQYF. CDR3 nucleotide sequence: TGTGCCACCAGCAGAACCGGGACTAGCTTGGCAGATACGCAGTATTTT.

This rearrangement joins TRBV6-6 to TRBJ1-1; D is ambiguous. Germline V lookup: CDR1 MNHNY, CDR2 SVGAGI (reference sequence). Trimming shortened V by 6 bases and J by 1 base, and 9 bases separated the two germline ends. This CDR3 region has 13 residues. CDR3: CASSQGGNTEAFF. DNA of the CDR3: TGTGCCAGCAGCCAAGGCGGGAACACTGAAGCTTTCTTT.

CDR3 sequence reads: CASSQGGQGEQYF. DNA for the CDR3: TGTGCCAGCAGTCAGGGGGGTCAGGGGGAGCAGTACTTC. This chain joins TRBV25-1 and TRBJ2-7; weak D call: TRBD1 (7 bases). Per germline, CDR1 MGHDK and CDR2 SYGVNS. V was shortened by 5 bases and J by 7 bases, with 15 bases between the two germline ends. This CDR3 has 13 residues.

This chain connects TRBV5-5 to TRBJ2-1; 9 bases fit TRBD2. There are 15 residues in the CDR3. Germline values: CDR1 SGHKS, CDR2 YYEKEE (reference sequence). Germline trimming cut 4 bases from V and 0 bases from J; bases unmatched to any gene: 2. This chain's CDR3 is CASSPLAGSYNEQFF. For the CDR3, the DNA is TGTGCCAGCAGCCCACTAGCGGGCTCCTACAATGAGCAGTTCTTC.

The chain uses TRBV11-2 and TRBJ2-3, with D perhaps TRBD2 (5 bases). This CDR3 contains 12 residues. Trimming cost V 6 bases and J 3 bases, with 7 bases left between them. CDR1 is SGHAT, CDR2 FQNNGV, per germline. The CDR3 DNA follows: TGTGCCAGCAGTACTAGAACAGATACGCAGTATTTT. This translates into CASSTRTDTQYF.

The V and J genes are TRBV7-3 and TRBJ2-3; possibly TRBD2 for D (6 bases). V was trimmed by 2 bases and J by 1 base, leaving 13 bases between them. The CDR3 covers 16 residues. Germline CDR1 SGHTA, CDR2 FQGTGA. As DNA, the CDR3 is TGTGCCAGCAGCTTAGGGGCGGGAAGAGGCACAGATACGCAGTATTTT. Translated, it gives CASSLGAGRGTDTQYF.

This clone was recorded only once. The CDR3 DNA follows: TGCAGTGCCTCAGGGTACAATGAGCAGTTCTTC. Amino acid sequence: CSASGYNEQFF. The V call is TRBV20-1, the J call TRBJ2-1; TRBD1 might be the D (5 bases). Germline V gene sequence: CDR1 DFQATT, CDR2 SNEGSKA (reference sequence). Deletions cut 6 bases from V and 4 bases from J, with 7 bases between. The CDR3 covers 11 residues.

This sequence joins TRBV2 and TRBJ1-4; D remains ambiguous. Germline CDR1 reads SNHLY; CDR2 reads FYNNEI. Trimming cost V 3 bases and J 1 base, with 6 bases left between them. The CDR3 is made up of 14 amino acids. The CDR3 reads CASSEKLTNEKLFF. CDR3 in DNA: TGTGCCAGCAGTGAGAAACTAACTAATGAAAAACTGTTTTTT.

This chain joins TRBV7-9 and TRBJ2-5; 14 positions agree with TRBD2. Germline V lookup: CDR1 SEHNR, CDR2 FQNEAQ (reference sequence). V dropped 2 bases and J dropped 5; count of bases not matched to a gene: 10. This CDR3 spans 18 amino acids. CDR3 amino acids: CASSLRPGTSGSGETQYF. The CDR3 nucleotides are TGTGCCAGCAGCTTAAGACCCGGGACTAGCGGGAGTGGGGAGACCCAGTACTTC.

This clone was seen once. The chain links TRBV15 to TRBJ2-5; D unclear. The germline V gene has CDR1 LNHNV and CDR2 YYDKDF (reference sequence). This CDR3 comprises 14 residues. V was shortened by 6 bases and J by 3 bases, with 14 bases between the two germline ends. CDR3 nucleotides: TGTGCCACCAGGGCGTGGGCAGGAAAAGAGACCCAGTACTTC. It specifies CATRAWAGKETQYF.

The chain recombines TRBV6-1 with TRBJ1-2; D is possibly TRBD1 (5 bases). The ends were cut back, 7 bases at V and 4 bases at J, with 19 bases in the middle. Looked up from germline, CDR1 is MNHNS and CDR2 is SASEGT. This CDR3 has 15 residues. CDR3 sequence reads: CASTPRRGSGYGYTF. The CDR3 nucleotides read TGTGCCAGCACTCCACGAAGGGGTAGTGGCTATGGCTACACCTTC.